This T cell receptor (beta chain) is drawn from a study of cytomegalovirus exposure and HLA in healthy donors. About the study: The same platform used for the 600 to 750 first-cohort repertoires was also used for the 120 or so validation repertoires, as a later analysis reported.

The donors were in the approximately 130-subject validation cohort; that cohort was separate from the roughly 620-subject first cohort. Remarks on this clone: Its antigen is unidentified.

Findings and caveats of the study: High sensitivity and specificity were reportedly achieved when the classifier diagnosed cytomegalovirus status.

This CDR3 contains 13 residues. Trimming pared 5 bases from V and 4 bases from J, leaving 12 bases between. The germline CDR1 and CDR2 sequences are MNHEY and SMNVEV (reference sequence). Measured with immunoSEQ multiplex PCR; TCRdb has only the in-frame clones, and not every one. This sample carries some 120,000 clones, 89% of them seen once, and the ten largest clones take about 3%. Sequencing used PBMCs. J is TRBJ2-7 and V is TRBV27; no reliable D call. The clonotype was recovered from a man aged 30 to 45 in good health and CMV-seronegative. DNA for the CDR3: TGTGCCAGCAGTGAGCGTCCCGGGTACGAGCAGTACTTC. Translated, it gives CASSERPGYEQYF.